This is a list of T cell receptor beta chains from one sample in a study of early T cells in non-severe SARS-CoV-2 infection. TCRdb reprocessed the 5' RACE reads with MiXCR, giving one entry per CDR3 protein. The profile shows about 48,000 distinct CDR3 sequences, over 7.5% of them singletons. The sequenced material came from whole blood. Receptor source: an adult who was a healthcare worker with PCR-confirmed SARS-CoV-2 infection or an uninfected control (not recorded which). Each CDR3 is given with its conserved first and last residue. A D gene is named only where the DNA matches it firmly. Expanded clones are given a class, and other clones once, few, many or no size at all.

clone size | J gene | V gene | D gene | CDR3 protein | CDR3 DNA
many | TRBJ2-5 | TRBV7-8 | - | CASSTRTGRETQYF | TGTGCCAGCAGCACCAGGACTGGCCGGGAGACCCAGTACTTC
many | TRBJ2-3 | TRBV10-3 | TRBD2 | CAISDLGLQSSTDTQYF | TGTGCCATCAGTGACCTGGGACTACAGTCTAGCACAGATACGCAGTATTTT
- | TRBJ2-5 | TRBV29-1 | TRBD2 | CSAFRTSGGTETQYF | TGCAGCGCCTTTCGGACTAGCGGGGGGACAGAGACCCAGTACTTC
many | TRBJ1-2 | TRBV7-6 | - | CASSLTENYGYTF | TGTGCCAGCAGCCTCACTGAGAACTATGGCTACACCTTC
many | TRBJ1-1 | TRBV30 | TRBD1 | CAWSRGQGVALCEAFF | TGTGCCTGGAGCCGGGGACAGGGAGTTGCCCTATGTGAAGCTTTCTTT
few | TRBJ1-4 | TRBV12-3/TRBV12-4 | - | CASSLQRKLFF | TGTGCCAGCAGTTTACAGCGAAAACTGTTTTTT
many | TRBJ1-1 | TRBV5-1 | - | CASSLSRNTEAFF | TGCGCCAGCAGCTTGTCCCGGAACACTGAAGCTTTCTTT
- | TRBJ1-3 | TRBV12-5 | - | CASSPAYTIYF | TGTGCTAGTTCTCCGGCCTACACCATATATTTT
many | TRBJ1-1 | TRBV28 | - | CASRIQGGGSNTAAFF | TGTGCCAGCAGGATCCAGGGAGGCGGAAGTAATACGGCAGCTTTCTTT
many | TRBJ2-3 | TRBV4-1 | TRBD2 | CASSQDLGLAGSDPDTQYF | TGCGCCAGCAGCCAAGATTTGGGGCTAGCGGGGTCTGATCCAGATACGCAGTATTTT
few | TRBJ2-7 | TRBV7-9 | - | CASSVLRPGTPYEQYF | TGTGCCAGCAGCGTACTAAGACCCGGGACACCCTACGAGCAGTACTTC
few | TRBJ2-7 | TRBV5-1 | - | CASSLGHGGSEQYF | TGCGCCAGCAGCTTGGGACATGGGGGTAGCGAGCAGTACTTC
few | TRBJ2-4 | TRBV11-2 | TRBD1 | CASSSRTGGVKNIQYF | TGTGCCAGCAGCTCCCGTACAGGGGGAGTCAAAAACATTCAGTACTTC
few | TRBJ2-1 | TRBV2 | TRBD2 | CASSEDGAGGPSEQFF | TGTGCCAGCAGTGAAGACGGAGCGGGAGGGCCAAGTGAGCAGTTCTTC
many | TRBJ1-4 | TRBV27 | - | CASSWGASNEKLFF | TGTGCCAGCAGTTGGGGGGCATCTAATGAAAAACTGTTTTTT
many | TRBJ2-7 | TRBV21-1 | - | CASSKGIGTGTVLMSYEQYF | TGTGCCAGCAGCAAAGGGATCGGGACAGGGACGGTATTGATGTCCTACGAGCAGTACTTC
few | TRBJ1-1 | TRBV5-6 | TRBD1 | CASSLRGRNTEAFF | TGTGCCAGCAGCTTAAGGGGGCGGAACACTGAAGCTTTCTTT
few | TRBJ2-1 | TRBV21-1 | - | CASSPRPAGDSNEQFF | TGTGCCAGCAGCCCCCGGCCAGCGGGAGACTCCAATGAGCAGTTCTTC
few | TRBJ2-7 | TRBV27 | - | CASSLSDSYEQYF | TGTGCCAGCAGTCTCTCAGATTCCTACGAGCAGTACTTC
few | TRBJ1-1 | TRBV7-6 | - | CASSLDPPARARGTEAFF | TGTGCCAGCAGCTTAGATCCCCCGGCCCGAGCTAGGGGCACTGAAGCTTTCTTT
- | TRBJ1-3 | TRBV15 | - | CATRHFSGNTIYF | TGTGCCACCAGACATTTCAGTGGAAACACCATATATTTT
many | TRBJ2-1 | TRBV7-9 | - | CASSLLYNEQFF | TGTGCCAGCAGCTTACTTTACAATGAGCAGTTCTTC
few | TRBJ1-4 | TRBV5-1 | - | CASSLGRTDEKLFF | TGCGCCAGCAGCTTGGGGCGGACGGATGAAAAACTGTTTTTT
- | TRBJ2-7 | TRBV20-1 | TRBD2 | CSASGLAGIRKAPEQYF | TGCAGTGCTTCCGGACTAGCGGGAATCCGGAAAGCCCCCGAGCAGTACTTC